Here is one T cell receptor (beta chain) with its context. Its antigen is unknown. Treatment of patients with chemo-refractory metastatic non-small-cell lung cancer consisted of focal radiation plus CTLA-4 blockade with ipilimumab. Trimming took 0 bases from V and 5 from J, leaving 13 bases between them. The CDR3 covers 15 residues. CDR1 and CDR2 from the germline V gene are SGHNT and YENEEA. This record belongs to a study of radiotherapy plus CTLA-4 blockade in lung cancer. TCRdb keeps only in-frame clones here, not all; method: immunoSEQ multiplex PCR. The sample lists fewer than 70,000 clones; roughly 85% were seen once. Study-wide results and caveats: Early clone dynamics of blood T cells, plus interferon-beta, reportedly predicted response best. After treatment with radiotherapy plus ipilimumab, TCR clones that came from the tumor expanded in blood.

The chain links TRBV11-3 to TRBJ2-5, with D maybe TRBD2 (7 bases). This TCR came from a human donor with non-small cell lung cancer who had a complete response to radiotherapy plus ipilimumab. The sequencing here drew on peripheral blood, taken from a patient treated with radiotherapy plus ipilimumab. The CDR3 coding sequence is TGTGCCAGCAGCTTAGAGGGAGGGGGGGCGGAGACCCAGTACTTC. Protein sequence: CASSLEGGGAETQYF.